Listed below are T cell receptor beta chains from one sample, sequenced in a study of T cells in localized non-small cell lung cancer. Data came from immunoSEQ multiplex PCR; TCRdb stores just in-frame clones and leaves some out. The sample carries thousands of clones, roughly two fifths recorded once. Sequenced material: lung tumor tissue, taken before any cancer treatment. The source is a male donor at least 60 years old with stage I squamous cell lung carcinoma. Each CDR3 is given with its conserved first and last residue. D genes are given only for firm matches. Clone size is given for some rows only: seen once, a few or many times, or a class if the clone is expanded.

cdr3_aa cdr3_nt j_call d_call clone_size v_call
CASVRDRGNTIYF TGTGCCTCTGTGCGGGACAGGGGGAACACCATATATTTT TRBJ1-3 TRBD1 few TRBV28
CASSRTGATEAFF TGTGCCAGTAGCCGAACAGGGGCCACTGAAGCTTTCTTT TRBJ1-1 TRBD1 few TRBV19
CASEGQMNTEAFF TGTGCCAGCGAGGGGCAGATGAACACTGAAGCTTTCTTT TRBJ1-1 - few TRBV2
CASSLGTQSSYEQYF TGTGCCAGCAGCCTCGGGACTCAGAGCTCCTACGAGCAGTACTTC TRBJ2-7 - few TRBV9
CASSLDTSNQPQHF TGTGCCAGCAGTTTGGACACTAGCAATCAGCCCCAGCATTTT TRBJ1-5 - few TRBV6-8
CASSSTSSGSLNEQFF TGTGCTAGCTCATCTACGAGTAGCGGGAGTCTCAATGAGCAGTTCTTC TRBJ2-1 TRBD2 once TRBV18
CASSPRQGDIGELFF TGTGCCAGCTCACCAAGACAGGGGGACATCGGGGAGCTATTTTTT TRBJ2-2 TRBD1 - TRBV18
CASEEAGGINTGELFF TGTGCCAGTGAGGAAGCAGGGGGGATCAACACCGGGGAGCTGTTTTTT TRBJ2-2 - - TRBV19
CASSRQVLGGYTF TGTGCCAGCAGCCGACAGGTCCTAGGAGGCTACACCTTC TRBJ1-2 - - TRBV28
CASHGGTGSSGANVLTF TGTGCCAGTCACGGGGGGACAGGGAGCTCTGGGGCCAACGTCCTGACTTTC TRBJ2-6 TRBD1 - TRBV19
CASSPAGTGKRAGANVLTF TGTGCCAGCAGCCCGGCCGGGACAGGGAAGAGGGCTGGGGCCAACGTCCTGACTTTC TRBJ2-6 TRBD1 medium-sized TRBV7-7
CASSFYRGQDTGELFF TGTGCCAGCAGCTTCTACAGGGGGCAAGACACCGGGGAGCTGTTTTTT TRBJ2-2 TRBD1 - TRBV11-3
CASSQPGTSESYEQYF TGTGCCAGCAGCCAACCCGGGACTAGCGAAAGCTACGAGCAGTACTTC TRBJ2-7 TRBD2 - TRBV16
CASSEGLAGGPFGELFF TGTGCCAGCAGTGAGGGACTAGCGGGAGGGCCTTTCGGGGAGCTGTTTTTT TRBJ2-2 TRBD2 few TRBV25-1